What follows is one TCR beta chain and its context. The entry originates in a study of shared clonotypes between healthy human individuals. Sequencing was at deep level. Sequencing was performed with immunoSEQ multiplex PCR; in TCRdb, only in-frame clones are kept and a portion is missing. This sample has some 2.1 million clones, with roughly 95% found just once. As defined, naive CD8 cells were CD45RO-negative and positively selected for CCR7, with terminally differentiated effector memory CD45RA+ cells excluded. The junction had 3 bases not matched to a gene; V was cut back by 1 base and J by 7 bases. The V gene's germline CDR1 is MGHRA and CDR2 YSYEKL. The CDR3 has 15 amino acids.

The chain is built from TRBV4-1 and TRBJ2-2; 10 bases align to TRBD2. The TCR originated in a man younger than 35 in good health. Some clones in this sample may be carry-over from other donors' samples. The sample was naive CD8+ T cells from PBMCs. CDR3: CASSQASGSDGELFF. The DNA for the CDR3 is TGCGCCAGCAGCCAAGCTAGCGGGAGCGACGGGGAGCTGTTTTTT.